This section outlines one T cell receptor (beta chain) sequence together with its context. Germline CDR1 reads SEHNR; CDR2 reads FQNEAQ (reference sequence). V lost 2 bases, J lost 0 bases, and 7 bases lay in between. The CDR3 is made up of 15 amino acids. Sequencing was performed with immunoSEQ multiplex PCR; in TCRdb, only in-frame clones are kept and a portion is missing. The sample yields about 240,000 clones, 85% to 90% seen once. The record originates from a study of blood T cell repertoires in COVID-19. Study-level background: Material from acute and convalescent COVID-19 was sourced from the United States, Italy and Spain. PBMCs, B-cell-depleted T cells, or T cells provided the cDNA or gDNA that made up the material.

Sequencing was carried out using peripheral blood. V and J are TRBV7-9 and TRBJ2-2, with no clear D. This sequence was found in a middle-aged woman who had recovered from COVID-19. This CDR3 reads CASSLNFANTGELFF. CDR3 nucleotide sequence: TGTGCCAGCAGCTTAAACTTCGCGAACACCGGGGAGCTGTTTTTT.